This TCR beta chain was identified during a study of T cells in localized non-small cell lung cancer. Some clones are missing from TCRdb's copy, which holds only in-frame ones; the method was immunoSEQ multiplex PCR. The table records about 82,000 clones, around 82% of them present only once. This CDR3 has 16 residues. In germline, CDR1 is SGHRS, CDR2 YFSETQ. Trimming removed 0 bases from V and 2 bases from J, with 15 bases in between. The study, taken as a whole, reports: Clonality peaked in uninvolved adjacent lung rather than tumor.

Worth noting for this clone: What it binds is not known.

The V call is TRBV5-1, the J call TRBJ2-7; TRBD1 might be the D (5 bases). Sample: PBMCs, taken before any cancer treatment. This TCR was recovered from a man aged 40-75 years with stage II squamous cell lung carcinoma. The CDR3 reads CASSLASGMRTYEQYF. For the CDR3, the DNA is TGCGCCAGCAGCTTGGCCTCAGGGATGAGGACCTACGAGCAGTACTTC.